This record concerns one T cell receptor (beta chain) sequence. The sample comes from a study of T cell responses to AZD1222 COVID-19 vaccine. TCRdb keeps only in-frame clones here, not all; method: immunoSEQ multiplex PCR. The sample yields around 180,000 clones, roughly nine tenths seen once. The material sequenced was peripheral blood, taken on day 0 of AZD1222 vaccination. The TCR originated in an adult in good health.

The CDR3, as DNA: TGTGCCAGCAGCTTAATTCCAGGGGGATACACTGAAGCTTTCTTT. Translating gives CASSLIPGGYTEAFF. V is TRBV7-3 and J is TRBJ1-1; 7 bases match TRBD1. The CDR3 has 15 residues. Germline V gene lookup returns CDR1 SGHTA and CDR2 FQGTGA. V dropped 1 base and J dropped 3; count of bases not matched to a gene: 5.